This is a list of T cell receptor beta chains from one sample in a study of control samples from healthy donors and cancer patients. Data came from immunoSEQ multiplex PCR; TCRdb stores just in-frame clones and leaves some out. The sample gives about 89,000 clones, 86% of which show up once; roughly 20% is in the top ten. Sequenced sample: blood. Every receptor here comes from a man aged 25-45 years in good health. The CDR3 runs from the conserved cysteine through the conserved F or W. The order of the fields is clone size, J gene, D gene, V gene, CDR3 DNA, CDR3 protein. The D gene is left open where the match is weak. The size entry is marked missing in some rows and otherwise reads once, few, many or a size class.

- | TRBJ1-1 | - | TRBV3-1/TRBV3-2 | TGTGCCAGCAGCCCCCAGGACAAATTCACTGAAGCTTTCTTT | CASSPQDKFTEAFF
- | TRBJ2-1 | - | TRBV5-6 | TGTGCCAGCAGCTCGCAGGGATACAATGAGCAGTTCTTC | CASSSQGYNEQFF
- | TRBJ1-5 | - | TRBV30 | TGTGCCTGGAGTGTATCTTCCCTCCGGGACAGCAATCAGCCCCAGCATTTT | CAWSVSSLRDSNQPQHF
- | TRBJ1-1 | - | TRBV6-5 | TGTGCCAGCAGACCTCCCCTGGGGGCGCACACTGAAGCTTTCTTT | CASRPPLGAHTEAFF
- | TRBJ1-5 | - | TRBV27 | TGTGCCAGCAGTTTATATGGACTTAGCAATCAGCCCCAGCATTTT | CASSLYGLSNQPQHF
- | TRBJ1-1 | - | TRBV7-7 | TGTGCCAGCAGCCCCGGAGGGTGGACTGAAGCTTTCTTT | CASSPGGWTEAFF
- | TRBJ1-2 | TRBD1 | TRBV5-1 | TGCGCCAGCAGCTTGGCCGGGGGGACAGGCCCCTATGGCTACACCTTC | CASSLAGGTGPYGYTF
- | TRBJ1-4 | - | TRBV30 | TGTGCCTGGAGTGGACAGACTGTCCGAAAACTGTTTTTT | CAWSGQTVRKLFF
- | TRBJ1-2 | TRBD1 | TRBV15 | TGTGCCACCAGCAGCGAACAGGGGGCACGGGATGGCTACACCTTC | CATSSEQGARDGYTF
once | TRBJ2-3 | - | TRBV7-8 | TGTGCCAGCAGCTTAGCGTCAGTCACAGATACGCAGTATTTT | CASSLASVTDTQYF
- | TRBJ1-6 | - | TRBV30 | TGTGCCTGGAACAGGGAATTTTCCTATAATTCACCCCTCCACTTT | CAWNREFSYNSPLHF
- | TRBJ2-3 | - | TRBV6-2/TRBV6-3 | TGTGCCAGCAGCCCCCGGTTGGGGCGGATCACAGATACGCAGTATTTT | CASSPRLGRITDTQYF
once | TRBJ2-7 | - | TRBV11-2 | TGTGCCAGCAGCTTAGGCGGGGAGACCTACGAGCAGTACTTC | CASSLGGETYEQYF
- | TRBJ1-6 | - | TRBV18 | TGTGCCAGCTCACCGCCCTTCAGGGGAACGGGATCACCCCTCCACTTT | CASSPPFRGTGSPLHF
- | TRBJ1-5 | TRBD1 | TRBV6-6 | TGTGCCAGCAGTTACTCAACAGGGGGAAAGCAGCCCCAGCATTTT | CASSYSTGGKQPQHF
- | TRBJ2-2 | TRBD2 | TRBV10-3 | TGTGCCATCAGTATAGCGGGGGGGCAGTTCGGGGAGCTGTTTTTT | CAISIAGGQFGELFF
- | TRBJ2-1 | TRBD2 | TRBV2 | TGTGCCAGCAGTGATGGGACTAGCGGGGGGGCAGATCGGTTCTTC | CASSDGTSGGADRFF
- | TRBJ1-2 | - | TRBV5-4 | TGTGCCAGCAGCTTGGAAGGGTCAGGGTCTCTCTATGGCTACACCTTC | CASSLEGSGSLYGYTF
once | TRBJ2-3 | - | TRBV9 | TGTGCCAGCAGCGTAGCGGCGGATACGCAGTATTTT | CASSVAADTQYF
- | TRBJ2-5 | - | TRBV7-6 | TGTGCCAGCAGCGCCCAGCAGGGCGGGATTAAAGAGACCCAGTACTTC | CASSAQQGGIKETQYF